This entry concerns a single T cell receptor beta chain. The CDR3 loop spans 12 amino acids. Germline values: CDR1 SGHRS, CDR2 YFSETQ. With 5 bases removed from V and 6 bases from J, the gap between germline ends came to 12 bases. This specimen comes from a study of identical twins. TCRdb processed the 5' RACE reads anew with MiXCR; each CDR3 protein has one entry. Seen here are 450,000 or so distinct CDR3 sequences, 24% observed once, and the top ten hold roughly 2.8%. The data were also submitted as part of a second study, on T cells expressing NK-cell markers.

Sequencing was performed on CD4+ T cells sorted from blood. The chain employs TRBV5-1 and TRBJ2-7; a weak D match, TRBD1 (6 bases). The clonotype comes from a woman between 18 and 29 years old in good health. CDR3: CASSGPGAEQYF. CDR3 DNA sequence: TGCGCCAGCAGTGGTCCAGGGGCCGAGCAGTACTTC.